This TCR beta chain emerged from a study of blood T cells in healthy people across ages. Remarks on this clonotype: Its matching antigen is unknown.

Primed by a sample-barcoded 5' primer and a J-beta primer mix, a second PCR proceeded for roughly 7 to 12 cycles. Each cDNA molecule was tagged by a template-switch adaptor that had 12 random nucleotides. Using its own MiXCR run on the 5' RACE reads, TCRdb lists one record per CDR3 protein. The table lists about 1.8 million distinct CDR3 sequences, approximately 50% of them singletons. Study-wide results and caveats: Investigators viewed diversity estimates from one million T cells as underestimates, the study reported.

Peripheral blood from each donor was collected in a volume of 9.5 to 10 milliliters. The TCR comes from a woman between 40 and 50 years old in good health. Sequencing was performed on blood.

In DNA, the CDR3 is TGTGCCAGCAGCTTAAGAGGAGAGGGGTATGGGGAGCAGTACTTC. This gives the protein CASSLRGEGYGEQYF. The rearrangement joins TRBV7-2 to TRBJ2-7, with D perhaps TRBD1 or TRBD2 (5 bases each). The germline gives CDR1 SGHTA, CDR2 FQGNSA. Deletions cut 2 bases from V and 7 bases from J, with 18 bases between. CDR3 length: 15 amino acids.